Below, 3 T cell receptor beta chains from the same sample are listed, as sequenced in a study of OX40 agonist ivuxolimab in advanced cancers. Profiled with immunoSEQ multiplex PCR; TCRdb holds only in-frame clones, not every one. The sample contains tens of thousands of clones, around 91% of which appear only once. The sample in question was CD4+ or CD8+ T cells sorted from blood, obtained in a trial of the OX40 agonist ivuxolimab. The receptors shown here come from an adult with an advanced solid tumor such as melanoma, head and neck, liver or kidney cancer.

This chain links TRBV4-1 with TRBJ2-7; the match to TRBD1 covers 7 bases. Germline-derived CDR1 and CDR2 are MGHRA and YSYEKL. The trim removed 3 bases at V and 2 bases at J, leaving 7 bases unmatched. The length of the CDR3 is 15 residues. The CDR3 here is CASSQMTGYPYEQYF. The CDR3, as DNA: TGCGCCAGCAGCCAGATGACAGGGTACCCCTACGAGCAGTACTTC.

This clone has just one count. This rearrangement joins TRBV6-1 to TRBJ1-2; 7 bases agree with TRBD1. The ends lost 6 bases at V and 5 bases at J; junction bases unmatched: 12. The V gene's germline CDR1 is MNHNS and CDR2 SASEGT. CDR3 length equals 15 residues. Written as DNA, the CDR3 is TGTGCCAGCAGGGAGGGTCCCGCAGGGGGTTATGGCTACACCTTC. Its protein product is CASREGPAGGYGYTF.

The chain joins TRBV2 to TRBJ2-2; 8 bases are a match to TRBD1. Germline lookup yields CDR1 SNHLY and CDR2 FYNNEI. V was clipped by 1 base and J by 6 bases; unmatched bases: 1. This CDR3 has 14 amino acids. The CDR3 DNA sequence: TGTGCCAGCAGTGAAGGCAGGGGGCCCGGGGAGCTGTTTTTT. It translates to CASSEGRGPGELFF.